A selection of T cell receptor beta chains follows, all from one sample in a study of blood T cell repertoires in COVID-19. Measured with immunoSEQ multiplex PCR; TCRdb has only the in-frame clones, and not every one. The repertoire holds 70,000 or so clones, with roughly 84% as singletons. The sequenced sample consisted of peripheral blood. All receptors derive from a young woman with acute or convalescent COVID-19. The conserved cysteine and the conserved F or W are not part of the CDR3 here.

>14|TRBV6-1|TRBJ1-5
ASSELWGTGTQPQH
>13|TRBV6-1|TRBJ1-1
ASSESTDIRTEAF
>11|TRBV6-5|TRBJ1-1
ASSLRDRDEAF
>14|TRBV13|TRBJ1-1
ASSSTVGGGDTEAF
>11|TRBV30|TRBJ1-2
AWSVSPGSGYT
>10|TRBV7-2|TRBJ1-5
ASSLLRGPQH
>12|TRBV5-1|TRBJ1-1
ASSSIAGDTEAF
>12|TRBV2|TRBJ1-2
ASSETGDLYGYT
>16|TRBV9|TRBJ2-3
ASSPGTSGGLSGDTQY
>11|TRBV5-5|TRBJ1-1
ASSGTPNTEAF
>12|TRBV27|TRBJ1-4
ASSFKSTNEKLF
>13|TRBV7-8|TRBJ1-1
ASSSPRDGNTEAF
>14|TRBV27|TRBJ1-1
ASSLSYGHLNTEAF
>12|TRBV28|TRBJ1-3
ASSGGVAGNTIY
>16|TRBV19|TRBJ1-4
ASSTSILGQGWQKGLF
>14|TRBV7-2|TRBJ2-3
ASSLVPGVGVDTQY
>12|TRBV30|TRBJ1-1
AWSEGGMATEAF
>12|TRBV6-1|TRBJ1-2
ASSEARQRYGYT
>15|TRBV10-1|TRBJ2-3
ASSETSGSDWTDTQY
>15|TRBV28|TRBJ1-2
ASRTSTTGRARYGYT
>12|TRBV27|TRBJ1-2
ASSLSGTGYGYT
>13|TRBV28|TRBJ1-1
ASTSQGRGNTEAF
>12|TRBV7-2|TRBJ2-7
ASSLGPSAHEQY
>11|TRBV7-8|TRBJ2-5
ASSPVATETQY
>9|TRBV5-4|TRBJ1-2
ASSLHTSYT
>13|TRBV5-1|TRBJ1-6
ASSLSDRFNSPLH
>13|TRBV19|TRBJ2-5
ASSPPGLAPETQY
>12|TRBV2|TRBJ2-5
ASSELGGQETQY
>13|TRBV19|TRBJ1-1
ASSSVGQLGTEAF
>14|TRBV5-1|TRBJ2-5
ASSLVLAVNKETQY
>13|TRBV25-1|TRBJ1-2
ASSGQGGLIYGYT
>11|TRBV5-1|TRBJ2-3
ASSLWTWDTQY
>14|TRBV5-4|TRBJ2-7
ASNTQGRDGPYEQY
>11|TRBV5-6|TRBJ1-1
ASSLNRASEAF
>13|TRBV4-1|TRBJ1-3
ASSQGFTGSNTIY
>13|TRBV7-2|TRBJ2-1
ASSHSLGGGREQF
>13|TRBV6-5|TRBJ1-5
ASSYQEAPNQPQH
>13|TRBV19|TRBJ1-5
ASSIYGTGNQPQH
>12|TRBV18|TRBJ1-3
ASSPQGGGNTIY
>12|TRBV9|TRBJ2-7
ASSLTGTGSEQY
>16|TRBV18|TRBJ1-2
ASSPRQGAPLSMRGYT
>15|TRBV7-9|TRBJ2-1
ASSLGASGRTYNEQF
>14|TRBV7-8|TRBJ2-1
ASTKGRASGAIGGF
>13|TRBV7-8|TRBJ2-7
ASSPLVAGEYEQY
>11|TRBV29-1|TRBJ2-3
SALAGEADTQY
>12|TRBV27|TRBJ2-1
ASSLSRLANEQF
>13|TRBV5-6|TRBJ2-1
ASSWLAGVNNEQF
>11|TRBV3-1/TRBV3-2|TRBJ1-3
ASSQGGGNTIY
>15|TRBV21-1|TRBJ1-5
ASSKEGRKIGNQPQH
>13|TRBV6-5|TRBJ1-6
ASRRDSSYNSPLH